What follows are 10 T cell receptor beta chains derived from one specimen sequenced in a study of blood T cell repertoires in COVID-19. TCRdb's copy holds only in-frame clones and misses some; the assay was immunoSEQ multiplex PCR. The sample has hundreds of thousands of clones; 88% are singletons. The sample comprised PBMCs or T cells enriched from blood (not recorded which). These receptors came from a woman in her twenties or thirties who had recovered from COVID-19.

This chain joins TRBV18 and TRBJ1-2, with 10 nucleotides matching TRBD1. From germline, CDR1 is KGHSH and CDR2 LQKENI. This CDR3 is built from 18 residues. V was clipped by 2 bases and J by 2 bases; unmatched bases: 11. DNA for the CDR3: TGTGCCAGCTCACCATTGGGGGACAGGGGACTCCTCAACTATGGCTACACCTTC. Translated: CASSPLGDRGLLNYGYTF.

The chain links TRBV18 to TRBJ1-2; 8 bases are shared with TRBD1. This CDR3 is built from 18 residues. Germline V CDR1 and CDR2: KGHSH, LQKENI. V lost 3 bases and J lost 5; bases outside the gene matches: 17. Here the CDR3 reads CASSPSQLPGGKSYGYTF. CDR3 sequence (DNA): TGTGCCAGCTCACCCTCGCAGCTTCCAGGGGGCAAAAGTTATGGCTACACCTTC.

The chain combines TRBV2 with TRBJ1-1; 7 bases fit TRBD1. Germline CDR1 reads SNHLY; CDR2 reads FYNNEI. This CDR3 has 14 amino acids. The ends lost 6 bases at V and 11 bases at J; junction bases unmatched: 15. The CDR3 DNA reads as TGTGCCAGCAGCTTCCTAAACGACAGGGTGTATGCTTTCTTT. Amino acid sequence: CASSFLNDRVYAFF.

In this sample, this clone turned up once. The rearrangement links TRBV2 to TRBJ1-2, with TRBD1 matching over 9 bases. The CDR3 covers 14 residues. Trimming removed 2 bases from V and 5 bases from J; junction bases left unmatched: 3. CDR1 and CDR2 from the germline V gene are SNHLY and FYNNEI. The CDR3 nucleotides are TGTGCCAGCAGTGAATATGGGACAGGGTATGGCTACACCTTC. It specifies CASSEYGTGYGYTF.

The chain carries TRBV4-1 and TRBJ2-5, with D perhaps TRBD1 (5 bases). The V end lost 1 base, the J end lost 0 bases, and 12 bases lay between the germline ends. Germline lookup yields CDR1 MGHRA and CDR2 YSYEKL. This CDR3 has 16 residues. CDR3 amino acids: CASSQVAIRDQETQYF. The CDR3 DNA reads TGCGCCAGCAGCCAAGTAGCTATCAGGGACCAAGAGACCCAGTACTTC.

The CDR3 loop reads CASSLSWFGLAGAWDTGELFF. Here the CDR3 DNA reads TGTGCCAGCAGTTTATCTTGGTTCGGACTAGCGGGAGCTTGGGACACCGGGGAGCTGTTTTTT. The chain recombines TRBV27 with TRBJ2-2; TRBD2 matches at 13 bases. The germline CDR1 and CDR2 sequences are MNHEY and SMNVEV (reference sequence). This CDR3 spans 21 amino acids. Trimming took 0 bases from V and 3 from J; bases not matched to a gene: 13.

The V call is TRBV30, the J call TRBJ1-3; TRBD1 agrees at 9 bases. J was trimmed by 3 bases and V by 3 bases; bases with no gene match: 0. Per germline, CDR1 GTSNPN and CDR2 SVGIG (reference sequence). The CDR3 extends over 13 amino acids. The CDR3 DNA is TGTGCCTGGAGGGACAGGGGTGGAAACACCATATATTTT. Its protein is CAWRDRGGNTIYF. The variable domain in full, with the rest retrieved from reference TRBV30 and TRBJ1-3, is SQTIHQWPATLVQPVGSPLSLECTVEGTSNPNLYWYRQAAGRGLQLLFYSVGIGQISSEVPQNLSASRPQDRQFILSSKKLLLSDSGFYLCAWRDRGGNTIYFGEGSWLTVV.

The V and J genes are TRBV3-1 (or the pseudogene TRBV3-2) and TRBJ1-1; TRBD1 matches at 11 bases. J was trimmed by 5 bases and V by 1 base; bases with no gene match: 9. Per the germline V gene, CDR1 is LGHDT and CDR2 is YNNKEL (reference sequence). The CDR3 spans 17 residues. The CDR3 spells CASSQVSGTGGYTEAFF. CDR3 nucleotides: TGTGCCAGCAGCCAAGTTAGTGGGACAGGGGGTTATACTGAAGCTTTCTTT.

In regard to this clone: This same CDR3 is encoded by further DNA sequences in the sample. The V and J genes are TRBV28 and TRBJ1-4; 8 nucleotides line up with TRBD1. The ends lost 6 bases at V and 0 bases at J; junction bases unmatched: 3. The CDR3 is 15 amino acids. Germline CDR1 and CDR2: MDHEN and SYDVKM. The CDR3: CASSSQGATNEKLFF. For the CDR3, the DNA is TGTGCCAGCAGCTCACAGGGGGCAACTAATGAAAAACTGTTTTTT.

V is TRBV11-1 and J is TRBJ2-1, with 9 positions matching TRBD2. The germline gives CDR1 SGHAT, CDR2 FQDESV (reference sequence). The junction had 3 bases not matched to a gene; V was cut back by 6 bases and J by 0 bases. This CDR3 is 15 amino acids long. CDR3 coding DNA: TGTGCCAGCAGGGATAGCGGGAGCTCCTACAATGAGCAGTTCTTC. Its protein product is CASRDSGSSYNEQFF. Filled out from reference TRBV11-1 and TRBJ2-1, the complete variable domain reads EAEVAQSPRYKITEKSQAVAFWCDPISGHATLYWYRQILGQGPELLVQFQDESVVDDSQLPKDRFSAERLKGVDSTLKIQPAELGDSAMYLCASRDSGSSYNEQFFGPGTRLTVL.